These 29 T cell receptor beta chains came from one sample sequenced in a study of low-dose radiotherapy and immunotherapy resistance in tumors. This sample's time point: before trial treatment. Alpha and beta chains were covered, as first-strand cDNA relied on TRAV- and TRBV-specific primers. Over about 19 PCR cycles, TCRs were amplified from a constant-region primer and V-primer adapter. TCRdb fed the reads into MiXCR, producing one record per CDR3 protein. Altogether fewer than 90,000 distinct CDR3 sequences are present, approximately 31% being singletons, with the ten largest covering 11%. The sequencing here drew on PBMCs, taken before treatment. The source is a female donor with ovarian cancer.

This clonotype was recorded at least ten times. The rearrangement links TRBV11-3 to TRBJ2-4, with D perhaps TRBD2 (7 bases). The V gene's germline CDR1 is SGHNT and CDR2 YENEEA. The V gene lost 5 bases and the J gene lost 0 bases, with 17 bases spanning the gap. The CDR3 length is 17 residues. This chain's CDR3 is CASSPRGGVGAKNIQYF. The CDR3 DNA reads TGTGCCAGCAGCCCACGAGGGGGGGTGGGAGCCAAAAACATTCAGTACTTC.

Remarks on this clonotype: With a far larger clone one base away, a read error is the likely cause. J is TRBJ2-1 and V is TRBV28; TRBD1 matches at 7 bases. Germline V gene lookup returns CDR1 MDHEN and CDR2 SYDVKM. This CDR3 contains 14 residues. Trimming cost V 10 bases and J 5 bases; bases outside gene matches: 11. The CDR3 region has the DNA TGTGCCACCAGCCTTCACGGGACAGACAATGAGCAGTTCTTC. It encodes CATSLHGTDNEQFF.

Regarding this clonotype: A single base is all that separates this from a far larger clone, so a read error is likely. The rearrangement uses TRBV11-3 and TRBJ2-7, with TRBD2 matching over 10 bases. J gave up 7 bases and V 5 bases, and 14 bases lay outside the gene matches. The CDR3 is made up of 16 amino acids. Germline V gives CDR1 SGHNT, CDR2 YENEEA. The CDR3 DNA sequence: TGTGCCAGCAGCCGCCTGGGGGGTGAGCGGGAGGGTGAGCAGTACTTC. Its translation is CASSRLGGEREGEQYF.

Many counts were recorded for this clonotype. V gene TRBV20-1 combines with J gene TRBJ1-1, with TRBD1 matching 7 bases. The junction had 16 bases not matched to a gene; V was cut back by 6 bases and J by 3 bases. CDR1 is DFQATT and CDR2 is SNEGSKA in the germline V gene (reference sequence). This CDR3 is 16 amino acids long. The CDR3 nucleotides read TGCAGTGCCCCCGCGAACAGGGGATTTTTGTACACTGAAGCTTTCTTT. The encoded protein is CSAPANRGFLYTEAFF.

This clonotype showed up many times. The CDR3 region is CASRVGYNYGYTF. The CDR3 DNA follows: TGTGCCAGCAGGGTAGGCTACAACTATGGCTACACCTTC. This sequence joins TRBV28 and TRBJ1-2; the D is unclear. Looked up from germline, CDR1 is MDHEN and CDR2 is SYDVKM. CDR3 length equals 13 residues. V was clipped by 6 bases and J by 2 bases, with 10 bases between them.

The chain has TRBV5-1 and TRBJ1-5; 7 bases are a match to TRBD1. Germline CDR1 is SGHRS and CDR2 is YFSETQ. Unmatched junction bases numbered 3, after V lost 1 base and J lost 8 bases. The CDR3 runs 13 residues. The CDR3, as DNA: TGCGCCAGCAGCTTGAGACAGGGTGAGCCCCAGCATTTT. Residues: CASSLRQGEPQHF.

Regarding this clonotype: The DNA is left out, because the CDR3 cannot be placed on it with certainty; the CDR3 is given as TCRdb lists it. The gene calls are TRBV2 and TRBJ1-2; TRBD1, the D gene given by the table, was not confirmed from the DNA. Germline loops: CDR1 SNHLY, CDR2 FYNNEI. The CDR3 is 24 amino acids long, termini counted. CDR3: CASSPRQVDEQFFGPGTRAYGYTF.

This clonotype was observed at least ten times. The chain employs TRBV19 and TRBJ2-5; no reliable D call. This CDR3 is 15 amino acids long. Germline lookup yields CDR1 LNHDA and CDR2 SQIVND (reference sequence). V was cut by 3 bases and J by 4 bases, with 15 bases left in between. CDR3 coding DNA: TGTGCCAGTAGTATGGTCGGAAGGACGGGAGAGACCCAGTACTTC. It specifies CASSMVGRTGETQYF. The full variable domain, completed using reference TRBV19 and TRBJ2-5, is DGGITQSPKYLFRKEGQNVTLSCEQNLNHDAMYWYRQDPGQGLRLIYYSQIVNDFQKGDIAEGYSVSREKKESFPLTVTSAQKNPTAFYLCASSMVGRTGETQYFGPGTRLLVL.

At least ten counts were recorded for this clonotype. The chain has TRBV6-1 and TRBJ2-1, with 9 bases that match TRBD2. Germline CDR1 reads MNHNS; CDR2 reads SASEGT. CDR3 length: 17 amino acids. Trimming removed 5 bases from V and 8 bases from J; junction bases left unmatched: 16. The CDR3 nucleotides are TGTGCCAGCAGTCCAACCCACCCCGGGACTAGCCACCATGAGCAGTTCTTC. Amino acid sequence: CASSPTHPGTSHHEQFF.

Ten or more counts support this clonotype. The chain carries TRBV7-9 and TRBJ1-6; D might be TRBD1 (6 bases). Germline CDR1 reads SEHNR; CDR2 reads FQNEAQ (reference sequence). This CDR3 contains 14 residues. Trimming took 8 bases from V and 7 from J, leaving 15 bases between them. The CDR3 sequence: CASSRDNLNSPLHF. CDR3 DNA: TGTGCCAGCTCCCGGGACAACTTAAATTCACCCCTCCACTTT.

This clonotype was counted many times. The CDR3 nucleotides read TGTGCCAGCGAGGGACAGGGCAAAAGTCAGCCCCAGCATTTT. It yields the protein CASEGQGKSQPQHF. The rearrangement joins TRBV28 to TRBJ1-5; TRBD1 aligns across 9 bases. The length of the CDR3 is 14 residues. J lost 6 bases, V lost 8 bases, and 8 bases had no gene match. The germline CDR1 and CDR2 sequences are MDHEN and SYDVKM.

The chain joins TRBV7-8 to TRBJ1-5; perhaps TRBD1 as D (6 bases). The ends were cut back, 5 bases at V and 5 bases at J, with 19 bases in the middle. Germline V lookup: CDR1 SGHVS, CDR2 FQNEAQ. The CDR3 consists of 16 residues. The CDR3 DNA is TGTGCCAGCAGCGGCGCGGGGCACGAGGGGGATCAGCCCCAGCATTTT. This encodes CASSGAGHEGDQPQHF.

This clonotype came up many times. V usage is TRBV6-6 and J usage is TRBJ1-1, with TRBD1 as a possible D gene (5 bases). V gave up 0 bases and J gave up 3 bases, with 11 bases separating them. CDR3 length: 15 residues. Germline CDR1 reads MNHNY; CDR2 reads SVGAGI (reference sequence). CDR3 in amino acids: CASSYSTMGHTEAFF. The CDR3 nucleotides read TGTGCCAGCAGTTACTCGACAATGGGGCACACTGAAGCTTTCTTT.

There are many counts of this clonotype. The chain has TRBV27 and TRBJ1-2, with D perhaps matching TRBD1 (6 bases). V was clipped by 4 bases and J by 4 bases, with 13 bases between them. CDR3 length: 14 amino acids. Germline V gives CDR1 MNHEY, CDR2 SMNVEV (reference sequence). CDR3 nucleotides: TGTGCCAGCAGTTCTGGGGGACAAACCTATGGCTACACCTTC. This translates into CASSSGGQTYGYTF.

This clonotype was seen more than once but under ten times. The rearrangement links TRBV28 to TRBJ2-7, with D maybe TRBD2 (6 bases). This CDR3 contains 11 residues. Germline assignment: CDR1 MDHEN and CDR2 SYDVKM. With 7 bases removed from V and 4 bases from J, the gap between germline ends came to 8 bases. The CDR3 here is CASTAGYEQYF. DNA of the CDR3: TGTGCCAGCACGGCGGGGTACGAGCAGTACTTC.

The V gene is TRBV5-6, the J gene TRBJ2-7; D is perhaps TRBD1 or TRBD2 (6 bases each). Germline values: CDR1 SGHDT, CDR2 YYEEEE. V lost 0 bases to trimming and J lost 3 bases, with 13 bases between them. This CDR3 region has 15 residues. The CDR3: CASSLVGGQVYEQYF. In DNA, the CDR3 is TGTGCCAGCAGCTTGGTTGGGGGGCAGGTCTACGAGCAGTACTTC.

This clonotype showed up many times. This rearrangement joins TRBV30 to TRBJ1-5; the match to TRBD1 covers 7 bases. Germline V CDR1 and CDR2: GTSNPN, SVGIG (reference sequence). CDR3 length: 15 residues. V lost 2 bases to trimming and J lost 2 bases; unmatched junction nucleotides: 6. CDR3: CAWSPQGPGNQPQHF. The CDR3 region has the DNA TGTGCCTGGAGTCCACAGGGGCCCGGCAATCAGCCCCAGCATTTT.

At least ten counts were recorded for this clonotype. V usage is TRBV7-2 and J usage is TRBJ2-1; 8 bases agree with TRBD2. The CDR3 is 15 amino acids. Germline CDR1 reads SGHTA; CDR2 reads FQGNSA. After removal of 1 base from V and 5 bases from J, the junction contained 4 bases not matched to a gene. CDR3 DNA sequence: TGTGCCAGCAGCTTAGGGCCGGGGGGGCACAATGAGCAGTTCTTC. It specifies CASSLGPGGHNEQFF.

V gene TRBV20-1 combines with J gene TRBJ1-2; D is possibly TRBD1 (5 bases). This CDR3 is built from 16 residues. The germline V gene has CDR1 DFQATT and CDR2 SNEGSKA (reference sequence). The V gene lost 1 base and the J gene lost 7 bases, with 22 bases spanning the gap. The CDR3 loop reads CSARALRPGGAGGYTF. Written as DNA, the CDR3 is TGCAGTGCTAGAGCTCTGAGACCGGGAGGGGCAGGTGGCTACACCTTC.

This clonotype has at least ten counts. CDR3 sequence: CASSITVAGEQFF. Here the CDR3 DNA reads TGTGCCAGTAGTATTACGGTTGCGGGTGAGCAGTTCTTC. The chain carries TRBV19 and TRBJ2-1, with D possibly matching TRBD2 (5 bases). The V end was cut by 3 bases, the J end by 9 bases, with 12 bases between. The CDR3 has 13 residues. Germline V gene data show CDR1 as LNHDA and CDR2 as SQIVND (reference sequence).

This clonotype was recorded many times. J is TRBJ2-2 and V is TRBV6-2 or TRBV6-3, with 7 positions matching TRBD1. There are 14 residues in the CDR3. In germline, CDR1 is MNHEY, CDR2 SVGEGT. J lost 5 bases, V lost 6 bases, and 6 bases had no gene match. The CDR3 is CASSRQGGTGELFF. CDR3 DNA sequence: TGTGCCAGCAGCCGACAGGGCGGGACCGGGGAGCTGTTTTTT.

At least ten counts were recorded for this clonotype. In DNA, the CDR3 is TGTGCCAGCAGTTTACAGGGCTCCCTCTCCTACGAGCAGTACTTC. Translation gives CASSLQGSLSYEQYF. This chain uses TRBV28 with TRBJ2-7; D is perhaps TRBD1 (5 bases). The V end lost 2 bases, the J end lost 0 bases, and 11 bases lay between the germline ends. The CDR3 totals 15 residues. The germline V gene has CDR1 MDHEN and CDR2 SYDVKM. The full variable domain, its missing parts supplied by reference TRBV28 and TRBJ2-7, is DVKVTQSSRYLVKRTGEKVFLECVQDMDHENMFWYRQDPGLGLRLIYFSYDVKMKEKGDIPEGYSVSREKKERFSLILESASTNQTSMYLCASSLQGSLSYEQYFGPGTRLTVT.

There are many counts of this clonotype. The J gene is TRBJ2-3, the V gene TRBV27; D gene uncertain. Germline lookup yields CDR1 MNHEY and CDR2 SMNVEV (reference sequence). Trimming stripped 6 bases from V and 2 bases from J, with 15 bases between. The CDR3 contains 15 residues. CDR3 amino acids: CASRFTNHLTDTQYF. As DNA, the CDR3 is TGTGCCAGCAGGTTCACAAACCACCTCACAGATACGCAGTATTTT.

This clonotype was counted ten times or more. This chain joins TRBV12-3 or TRBV12-4 and TRBJ2-5; D possibly corresponds to TRBD2 (6 bases). The CDR3 totals 12 residues. V dropped 6 bases and J dropped 5 bases, with 10 bases sitting between them. This CDR3 is CASSRGRETQYF. DNA for the CDR3: TGTGCCAGCAGCCGGGGGAGGGAGACCCAGTACTTC.

The chain combines TRBV5-1 with TRBJ2-7; 15 nucleotides align to TRBD2. The CDR3 has 18 amino acids. Trimming cost V 3 bases and J 0 bases; bases outside gene matches: 7. Germline V lookup: CDR1 SGHRS, CDR2 YFSETQ. The CDR3 spells CASSSGLAGGPSSYEQYF. The CDR3 DNA reads TGCGCCAGCAGCTCCGGACTAGCGGGAGGGCCTAGCTCCTACGAGCAGTACTTC.

As to this clonotype: Sequence at one end of the junction differs from germline and may be a read error. The rearrangement joins TRBV6-5 to TRBJ2-2; possible D gene TRBD1, 5 bases. The CDR3 runs 18 residues. CDR1 is MNHEY, CDR2 SVGAGI, per germline. CDR3 sequence (DNA): TGTGCCAGCAGTTACTTCCCCCCAACGACAGCTATCACCGGTGAGCTGTTTTTT. Translating it yields CASSYFPPTTAITGELFF.

Many counts were recorded for this clonotype. The rearrangement links TRBV12-5 to TRBJ2-7; TRBD2 is a possible D gene (6 bases). Germline V gene sequence: CDR1 LGHNT, CDR2 FRNRAP. There are 16 residues in the CDR3. Trimming shortened V by 5 bases and J by 4 bases, and 21 bases separated the two germline ends. The CDR3 spells CASGEPVGGPGYEQYF. CDR3 coding DNA: TGTGCTAGTGGTGAGCCAGTTGGAGGGCCGGGGTACGAGCAGTACTTC.

A word on this clonotype: A read error is likely here: a far larger clone is one base away. The chain joins TRBV5-4 to TRBJ2-7; D is uncertain. The J call is uncertain, as TRBJ2-1 better fits the DNA end. Germline V gene lookup returns CDR1 SGHNT and CDR2 YYREEE (reference sequence). The CDR3 totals 15 residues. CDR3 in DNA: TGTGCCAGCAGCCTCGCTTACGGCTCCTACAATGAGCAGTTCTTC. Protein product: CASSLAYGSYNEQFF.

The rearrangement joins TRBV5-1 to TRBJ1-4; D ambiguous. Per the germline V gene, CDR1 is SGHRS and CDR2 is YFSETQ. The length of the CDR3 is 15 residues. Trimming pared 4 bases from V and 0 bases from J, leaving 10 bases between. CDR3 coding DNA: TGCGCCAGCAGCAACGGACTAGCAACTAATGAAAAACTGTTTTTT. It yields the protein CASSNGLATNEKLFF.